This TCR beta chain was observed in a study of cytomegalovirus exposure and HLA in healthy donors (dated by TCRdb to about 2017). As for the study more broadly: An earlier analysis of about 560 of the donors reported approximately 280 Gb of sequence data and about 120 million unique TCR beta sequences obtained from 150 million to 200 million T cells. The study aimed to test whether cataloging public T cell receptors could reveal signatures of past pathogen exposure. In a later analysis, previously published TCR beta repertoires from 666 donors were re-analyzed and high-resolution HLA genotyping was added so that TCR occurrence patterns could be studied. Across 398 genotyped donors of the cohort, an average of roughly 200,000 unique TCR beta nucleotide sequences per donor were sequenced, and roughly 20% of those sequences were non-productive. The later analysis used no new phenotypic data to find candidate immune exposures, relying instead on TCR beta sequences and their occurrence across donors. The genetic ancestry cluster associated with self-reported Caucasian donors included about four fifths of the approximately 430 genotyped donors. In a later genetic analysis, genome-wide SNP genotypes for about 60% of the 666 donors were used, and that subset was treated as a discovery cohort. Because of strong linkage in the cohort, roughly five DR-DQ haplotypes were treated as single units for association and clustering. Alongside the repertoire data, information on donor age, sex, ethnicity and CMV serostatus was compiled. HLA typing included class I and class II loci at four-digit resolution. Every discovery cohort repertoire had been produced on one sequencing platform. The study profiled the T cell repertoires of under 700 subjects by immunosequencing and related them to cytomegalovirus serostatus. The number of donors typed differed by locus, with 629-630 for A, B, C, DRB1 and DQB1, 522 for DQA1, about 610 for DPA1, and 472 for DPB1. Roughly 300 gigabases of sequencing data and tens of millions of unique TCR sequences made up an early release that covered fewer than 650 HLA-typed donors. A separate validation cohort of 100 to 150 different subjects was used in addition to the roughly 620-subject first cohort. To decide whether each TCR beta V gene segment behaved as functional or pseudogenic, an earlier analysis of fewer than 750 of the donors relied on high-throughput TCR beta sequencing. To predict cytomegalovirus infection status, the study brought together high-throughput TCR immunosequencing, statistical association of individual TCRs with disease status, and machine learning.

The germline V gene supplies CDR1 SGHRS and CDR2 YFSETQ. Deletion took 2 bases off V and 4 bases off J, with a span of 16 bases between the germline ends. From cysteine to phenylalanine, the CDR3 is 15 amino acids long. Only the CDR3 part of the read is kept: 45 bases, read in frame from the first base. What the authors observed across the whole study: In a later analysis, HLA-associated TCR beta chains showed more clonal expansion and lower generation probabilities than non-associated chains that were equally common. In the study, about 150 TCR beta chains were listed as associated with cytomegalovirus. Only TCR beta chains were sequenced in this cohort, and the absence of alpha or paired-chain data limited detectable features. In an earlier analysis of around 600 of the donors, most TCR beta V segments were observed in productive rearrangements about 90% or about 30% of the time, broadly matching IMGT annotations. A further reported finding was that TCR beta sequences accurately predicted the HLA-A and HLA-B alleles for most subjects in the first cohort. A later analysis associated 17,000 or so TCR beta sequences with specific HLA alleles at a false discovery rate of 0.05. Correlated functional status among segregating V segments might be attributable to linkage disequilibrium, but an unknown experimental factor could not be ruled out. In vitro tests confirmed that a few of the cytomegalovirus-associated TCR beta chains recognize cytomegalovirus antigens. The earlier analysis of fewer than 750 of the donors excluded 15 to 20 rarely observed V segments, including chromosome 9 orphons, because counts were too low. When HLA alleles, especially DR and DQ, strongly co-occurred, TCR associations were difficult to assign to individual alleles. V-gene and J-gene trimming of TCR beta chains was associated with a missense DCLRE1C variant in a later genetic analysis, and the association was replicated in an independent cohort. In a later genetic analysis, fewer N-insertions in productive TCRs were reported among donors in an Asian-associated ancestry cluster than the roughly 700-donor mean. In a later analysis, the rate of TCR association differed among HLA loci, with DRB1 alleles having the most associated TCRs and HLA-C alleles having the fewest. Immune exposure information for the cohort was limited to CMV serostatus. Because HLA typing was unavailable for some donors at each locus, only the typed subset was used in association tests. It was suggested by the authors that the approach could potentially be generalized to other disease states and immunological phenotypes. In a later analysis, several top co-occurrence clusters were reported to appear linked to parvovirus B19, influenza, CMV and Epstein-Barr virus. Across donors, most TCR sequences were observed very rarely, whereas some public TCRs were present in many individuals. The classifier was reported to diagnose cytomegalovirus status with high specificity and sensitivity in both the original and validation cohorts. The 87-base-pair reads could not distinguish some IMGT-functional V segments, including TRBV6-2 and TRBV6-3, so those segments were excluded. According to a later analysis, most CMV-associated TCR beta chains appeared to be HLA-restricted, and the HLA associations seemed to be driven largely by CMV exposure. The sequencing pipeline was judged likely to have produced a cluster of highly shared sequence variants as a technical artifact. The presence/absence analyses assumed that sequencing depth was roughly uniform across donors, and that assumption may not be true.

Library generation was performed with the immunoSEQ multiplex PCR assay. The multiplex PCR relied on a mix of 60 forward primers for TCR Vbeta segments and 13 reverse primers for TCR Jbeta segments. The CDR3 region of rearranged TCR beta genes was amplified from genomic DNA by a multiplex PCR assay. The amplified TCR beta libraries were sequenced on the Illumina HiSeq System as 87-base-pair reads. The authors' analysis ran thus. In a later analysis, roughly 80 million unique TCR beta chains were counted across the roughly 700 repertoires, and roughly 10 million of these chains were shared by at least two donors. A nearest-neighbor algorithm error-corrected the raw reads and collapsed the reads into unique sequences, merging closely related sequences to remove PCR and sequencing errors. V, D and J gene segments were assigned by aligning CDR3 sequences to IMGT reference sequences. For a sequence to be retained, at least a six-nucleotide match to both a V gene segment and a J gene segment was required. A rearrangement was called productive if the CDR3 had no stop codons and remained in frame with V and J, and every other rearrangement was called non-productive. CDR3 was defined according to IMGT convention as the region running from the second conserved V-encoded cysteine to the conserved J-encoded phenylalanine. In an earlier analysis of more than 550 of the donors, sequences lacking an unambiguous match to a single V gene segment were excluded. In an earlier analysis of more than 500 of the donors, a V segment was called functional when productive rearrangements were above 56.7%, and segregating when the standard deviation between donors exceeded 5%. A statistical classification framework was built to diagnose cytomegalovirus status from the catalog of TCR beta chain sequences. In a later analysis, V and J genes were assigned by comparing TCR nucleotide sequences against IMGT/GENE-DB human TR gene sequences. The TCRdist pipeline was used in a later analysis to assign CDR3 sequences and most-parsimonious VDJ recombination scenarios. A later analysis defined each TCR beta chain by its CDR3 amino acid sequence plus V-gene family, and excluded reads lacking a unique V-gene family. In a later analysis, 550 to 650 highly shared, low-generation-probability nucleotide sequences were removed to address suspected cross-contamination and a sequencing artifact. A later analysis calculated a clonal expansion index for each public chain from normalized within-repertoire ranks of inferred template counts. In a later analysis, generation probabilities were computed with a VDJ recombination model fitted to out-of-frame rearrangements, and the resulting probabilities were checked against IGoR. A later analysis scored TCR-TCR, TCR-HLA and TCR-CMV co-occurrence with hypergeometric tests, applying a repertoire-size bias correction to TCR pairs. A later analysis estimated false discovery rates by permuting HLA or CMV assignments 20 times. In a later analysis, co-occurring TCRs were grouped using DBSCAN, with TCRdist sequence similarity added in when clustering inside HLA-allele-positive subsets. Repertoires with fewer than 30,000 or more than 120,000 public chains, plus five repertoires with anomalous nucleotide sharing, were excluded from co-occurrence clustering. As stored in TCRdb, this immuneACCESS dataset retains in-frame rearrangements with V and J assigned. A fraction of the clones does not appear; measured against another copy, unresolved V genes explain less than half of the discrepancy, and the remainder lacks a known reason. That table supplies the V and J calls and clone size; D and trimming were determined from the DNA. The sample yields fewer than 250,000 clones; approximately 88% were counted once. Jointly, the top ten make up 0.71% of the sample.

The cohort consisted of hundreds of healthy bone marrow donors. At the time of sampling, every cohort member was nominally healthy, though immune exposures that went unrecorded were likely present. The donor tested CMV seronegative, placing the donor among the 350 or so seronegative members of the cohort. Every donor gave a peripheral blood sample, and the peripheral blood mononuclear cells from that sample were used for TCR beta sequencing. The Qiagen DNeasy Blood Extraction Kit was used to extract genomic DNA from the blood cell samples. This clone was found once. What antigen it recognizes has not been identified. No much larger clone is present one base from it, and per-base qualities are unavailable.

This TCR came from a boy between 2 and 15 years old in good health and CMV-seronegative. Sample: PBMCs. The rearrangement combines TRBV5-1 with TRBJ2-7; TRBD1 is a possible D gene, resting on 5 matching bases. The nucleotide sequence is TGCGCCAGCAGCTTAGAGAGGACACAAATTTACGAGCAGTACTTC. Translated, it reads CASSLERTQIYEQYF.